Below, 13 T cell receptor beta chains from the same sample are listed, as sequenced in a study of Graves' ophthalmopathy and Graves' hyperthyroidism (dated by TCRdb to the late 2010s). These reads were obtained on an Illumina HiSeq 2000. For repertoire sequencing, the TCR beta CDR3 regions were amplified from RNA transcripts. HTBI primers and the Qiagen OneStep RT-PCR kit were used in a first-round RT-PCR, which was followed by a second-round multiplex PCR, size selection and purification. Using fastp at Q25 and MiXCR, TCRdb reprocessed the public reads and kept productive beta chains. Each CDR3 protein gets just one entry, which takes the most common genes and DNA from the rows behind it. In all, the sample holds roughly 600,000 distinct CDR3 sequences, and less than 40% of those were seen once. The ten biggest clones cover 3.5% to 4.5% of the sample. The sequenced material came from peripheral blood or thyroid tissue (not recorded which). These receptors all come from an adult man with Graves' hyperthyroidism.

The table lists this clonotype with many counts. This sequence joins TRBV4-2 and TRBJ2-7, with D hard to call. The CDR3 is 15 amino acids. Trimming removed 10 bases at V and 0 bases at J, with 19 bases between. Germline values: CDR1 LGHNA, CDR2 YNFKEQ. Written as DNA, the CDR3 is TGTGCCACCTCCCCGTCGGGTTTGAGCTCCTACGAGCAGTACTTC. Residues: CATSPSGLSSYEQYF.

This clonotype was recorded only once. A much larger clone lies one base from this, so it may be a read error. The V and J genes are TRBV7-2 and TRBJ1-5; weak D call: TRBD1 (5 bases). Germline assignment: CDR1 SGHTA and CDR2 FQGNSA. V lost 4 bases and J lost 1, with 11 bases in between. The CDR3 extends over 15 amino acids. This CDR3 is CASSWGGVSNQPQHF. DNA for the CDR3: TGTGCCAGCAGCTGGGGAGGGGTGAGCAATCAGCCCCAGCATTTT.

This chain links TRBV7-2 with TRBJ2-1, with 12 bases fitting TRBD2. After removal of 0 bases from V and 10 bases from J, the junction contained 7 bases not matched to a gene. The CDR3 is 16 amino acids. Germline V gene data show CDR1 as SGHTA and CDR2 as FQGNSA. CDR3 in DNA: TGTGCCAGCAGCTTAGCACCCCTAGCGGGAGGGCCCGAGCAGTTCTTC. As protein: CASSLAPLAGGPEQFF. The entire variable domain, with the rest obtained from reference TRBV7-2 and TRBJ2-1, is as follows: GAGVSQSPSNKVTEKGKDVELRCDPISGHTALYWYRQSLGQGLEFLIYFQGNSAPDKSGLPSDRFSAERTGGSVSTLTIQRTQQEDSAVYLCASSLAPLAGGPEQFFGPGTRLTVL.

V and J are TRBV7-8 and TRBJ1-3, with a tentative D call TRBD1 (6 bases). V dropped 7 bases and J dropped 1 base, with 17 bases sitting between them. This CDR3 spans 16 amino acids. Germline V gene sequence: CDR1 SGHVS, CDR2 FQNEAQ. The CDR3 region is CASTPTGAPSGNTIYF. The CDR3, as DNA: TGTGCCAGCACCCCGACAGGCGCCCCTTCTGGAAACACCATATATTTT.

This clonotype has ten or more counts. The chain uses TRBV7-9 and TRBJ1-2; the D gene is possibly TRBD1 (5 bases). V dropped 8 bases and J dropped 0 bases, with 19 bases sitting between them. The CDR3 has 16 amino acids. In germline, CDR1 is SEHNR, CDR2 FQNEAQ (reference sequence). DNA of the CDR3: TGTGCCAGCTTCAATCTCAGGGCTTCAGCTAACTATGGCTACACCTTC. Its protein product is CASFNLRASANYGYTF.

About this clonotype: Possible read error: a much larger clone is one base away. This chain links TRBV20-1 with TRBJ1-1; a weak D match, TRBD1 (5 bases). The CDR3 totals 15 residues. Germline V gives CDR1 DFQATT, CDR2 SNEGSKA (reference sequence). The CDR3 coding sequence is TGCAGTGCTAGAGAGGAGGGGATTTCGAACACTGAAGTTTTCTTT. Its protein product is CSAREEGISNTEVFF.

This clonotype was picked up many times. The chain is built from TRBV20-1 and TRBJ2-2; 12 positions match TRBD2. J lost 0 bases, V lost 1 base, and 0 bases had no gene match. CDR1 is DFQATT and CDR2 is SNEGSKA in the germline V gene (reference sequence). CDR3 size: 16 residues. The DNA for the CDR3 is TGCAGTGCTAGAGCTAGCGGGAGGGCGAACACCGGGGAGCTGTTTTTT. This gives the protein CSARASGRANTGELFF.

This chain links TRBV27 with TRBJ2-7; D perhaps matches TRBD2 (5 bases). There are 14 residues in the CDR3. In germline, CDR1 is MNHEY, CDR2 SMNVEV (reference sequence). The V gene lost 5 bases and the J gene lost 4 bases, with 15 bases spanning the gap. The DNA for the CDR3 is TGTGCCAGCAGTCCGTTGTGGGGAGATTACGAGCAGTACTTC. Its translation: CASSPLWGDYEQYF.

V usage is TRBV7-6 and J usage is TRBJ2-7; 9 nucleotides align to TRBD2. Germline V CDR1 and CDR2: SGHVS, FNYEAQ. V gave up 1 base and J gave up 8 bases; unmatched junction bases: 3. CDR3 length: 13 residues. The CDR3 DNA reads TGTGCCAGCAGCTTAGGGACTAGCGAGAAGCAGTACTTC. It translates to CASSLGTSEKQYF.

V gene TRBV25-1 combines with J gene TRBJ2-6, with D maybe TRBD2 (5 bases). The CDR3 sequence is 15 residues long. Trimming stripped 6 bases from V and 4 bases from J, with 13 bases between. Germline assignment: CDR1 MGHDK and CDR2 SYGVNS. The DNA for the CDR3 is TGTGCCAGCAGCCTTTTAGCGCCGGGGGCCAACGTCCTGACTTTC. Its protein product is CASSLLAPGANVLTF.

This clonotype was observed a handful of times. This chain joins TRBV19 and TRBJ1-5, with unresolved D. The CDR3 totals 12 residues. Germline V gene sequence: CDR1 LNHDA, CDR2 SQIVND (reference sequence). V was clipped by 5 bases and J by 5 bases, with 7 bases between them. The CDR3 reads CASSGVYQPQHF. CDR3 nucleotides: TGTGCCAGTAGTGGCGTTTATCAGCCCCAGCATTTT.

This rearrangement joins TRBV6-1 to TRBJ1-1; TRBD1 matches at 9 bases. The trim removed 4 bases at V and 0 bases at J, leaving 15 bases unmatched. Germline V gene sequence: CDR1 MNHNS, CDR2 SASEGT. This CDR3 is 19 amino acids long. CDR3 nucleotides: TGTGCCAGCAGTGTCTGGGTGTCGGGACAGGGTACCCTGAACACTGAAGCTTTCTTT. Protein: CASSVWVSGQGTLNTEAFF.

This clonotype was seen ten or more times. This rearrangement joins TRBV20-1 to TRBJ1-2, with TRBD1 matching over 8 bases. J was trimmed by 3 bases and V by 3 bases; bases with no gene match: 6. Germline-derived CDR1 and CDR2 are DFQATT and SNEGSKA (reference sequence). This CDR3 spans 14 amino acids. The CDR3 spells CSASKTTGDYGYTF. The CDR3 DNA follows: TGCAGTGCTAGTAAGACGACAGGGGACTATGGCTACACCTTC.